The 8 T cell receptor beta chains in this list originate from one sample, sequenced in a study of T cells in Graves' hyperthyroidism and ophthalmopathy. Template material for amplifying TCR beta CDR3 regions consisted of RNA transcripts. When the TCR CDR3 underwent first-round RT-PCR, the HTBI primer set was used. MiXCR, applied by TCRdb to the multiplex PCR reads, yields one record per CDR3 protein. This sample carries about 380,000 distinct CDR3 sequences, 13% of them seen once, and the ten largest clones take around 21%. Source material: blood. The receptor source for this set is a man younger than 45 with Graves' hyperthyroidism that later progressed to Graves' ophthalmopathy.

The V call is TRBV6-1, the J call TRBJ2-1, with D hard to call. The CDR3 runs 14 residues. Between the trimmed V and J ends, which lost 5 bases and 4 bases, there was a span of 12 bases. Germline V lookup: CDR1 MNHNS, CDR2 SASEGT. CDR3: CASSPLGSYNEQFF. The CDR3 DNA is TGTGCCAGCAGTCCCTTGGGGTCTTACAATGAGCAGTTCTTC.

This clonotype was seen a few times. The rearrangement joins TRBV30 to TRBJ2-5; a possible D gene is TRBD2 (5 bases). The CDR3 consists of 14 residues. CDR1 GTSNPN and CDR2 SVGIG come from the germline V gene (reference sequence). V dropped 0 bases and J dropped 0 bases, with 8 bases sitting between them. The CDR3 region is CAWSVGGHQETQYF. CDR3 nucleotides: TGTGCCTGGAGTGTTGGAGGTCACCAAGAGACCCAGTACTTC.

The chain employs TRBV5-1 and TRBJ2-7; possibly TRBD2 for D (5 bases). The V gene's germline CDR1 is SGHRS and CDR2 YFSETQ. The CDR3 extends over 13 amino acids. Between the trimmed V and J ends, which lost 5 bases and 3 bases, there was a span of 12 bases. CDR3 region: CASSPEGIYEQYF. CDR3 bases: TGCGCCAGCAGTCCTGAGGGCATCTACGAGCAGTACTTC.

The chain is built from TRBV20-1 and TRBJ2-5; D is undetermined. CDR1 and CDR2 (germline): DFQATT, SNEGSKA (reference sequence). Trimming took off 0 bases at V and 9 bases at J, with 17 bases between the two ends. The CDR3 covers 14 residues. CDR3 sequence (DNA): TGCAGTGCTAGAGATCGTGGTCCGGATCAGCCCCAGTACTTC. Amino acid sequence: CSARDRGPDQPQYF.

This chain uses TRBV6-1 with TRBJ1-5; D is undetermined. Deletions cut 6 bases from V and 6 bases from J, with 12 bases between. Germline CDR1 and CDR2: MNHNS and SASEGT. The CDR3 covers 13 residues. The CDR3 nucleotides are TGTGCCAGCAGGCAGCTAGGAGGTCAGCCCCAGCATTTT. Its protein is CASRQLGGQPQHF.

This clonotype was counted a few times. The chain employs TRBV7-2 and TRBJ2-7; 10 bases map to TRBD1. CDR1 SGHTA and CDR2 FQGNSA come from the germline V gene. There are 15 residues in the CDR3. V lost 6 bases to trimming and J lost 5 bases; unmatched junction nucleotides: 10. The CDR3 spells CASSRSGQGVHEQYF. The CDR3 DNA reads as TGTGCCAGCAGTCGTTCAGGACAGGGGGTCCACGAGCAGTACTTC.

The chain couples TRBV30 to TRBJ1-2; 7 nucleotides match TRBD1. Germline V CDR1 and CDR2: GTSNPN, SVGIG (reference sequence). V shed 4 bases, J shed 8 bases, and the junction held 7 bases outside the gene matches. The CDR3 is 12 residues long. The CDR3 DNA reads as TGTGCCTGGATAAAAGGGGGCGTAGGCTACACCTTC. Protein product: CAWIKGGVGYTF.

This clonotype was counted at least ten times. The chain is built from TRBV28 and TRBJ1-5, with unresolved D. The CDR3 sequence is 11 residues long. V was clipped by 6 bases and J by 5 bases, with 5 bases between them. Germline-derived CDR1 and CDR2 are MDHEN and SYDVKM. DNA of the CDR3: TGTGCCAGCAGCCTGCATCAGCCCCAGCATTTT. It is translated as CASSLHQPQHF.